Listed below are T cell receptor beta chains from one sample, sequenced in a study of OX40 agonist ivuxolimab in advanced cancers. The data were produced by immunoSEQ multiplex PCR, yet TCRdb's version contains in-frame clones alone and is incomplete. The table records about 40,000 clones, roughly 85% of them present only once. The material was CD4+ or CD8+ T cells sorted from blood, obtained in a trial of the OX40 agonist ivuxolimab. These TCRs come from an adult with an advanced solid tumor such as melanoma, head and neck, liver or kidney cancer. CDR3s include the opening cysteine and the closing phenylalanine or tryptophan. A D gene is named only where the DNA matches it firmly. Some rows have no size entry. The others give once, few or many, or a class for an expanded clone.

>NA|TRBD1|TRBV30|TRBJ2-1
TGTGCCTGGAGGGGTGACAGGGGGATGTATGAGCAGTTCTTC
CAWRGDRGMYEQFF
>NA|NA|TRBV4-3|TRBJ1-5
TGCGCCAGCAGCCAAGGCGTGGGTACCAATCAGCCCCAGCATTTT
CASSQGVGTNQPQHF
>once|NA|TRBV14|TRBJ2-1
TGTGCCAGCAGCCCGAACTACAATGAGCAGTTCTTC
CASSPNYNEQFF
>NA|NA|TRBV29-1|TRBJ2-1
TGCAGCGTTGCCGAGGGACAGTTCTTC
CSVAEGQFF
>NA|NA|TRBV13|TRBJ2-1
TGTGCCAGCGAGGGAAGCTCCTACAATGAGCAGTTCTTC
CASEGSSYNEQFF
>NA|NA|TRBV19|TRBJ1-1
TGTGCCAGTATGCTCTCAGTGAACACTGAAGCTTTCTTT
CASMLSVNTEAFF
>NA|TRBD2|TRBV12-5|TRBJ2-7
TGTGCTAGTGGTTCGGGACTAGCGGTCTACGAGCAGTACTTC
CASGSGLAVYEQYF
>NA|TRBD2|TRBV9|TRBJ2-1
TGTGCCAGCAGCGTAGACCCCAGGACTAGCGGTCTCTACAATGAGCAGTTCTTC
CASSVDPRTSGLYNEQFF
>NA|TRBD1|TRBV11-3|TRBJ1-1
TGTGCCAGCAGCTTAAGGGAGGGGGCAGACACTGAAGCTTTCTTT
CASSLREGADTEAFF
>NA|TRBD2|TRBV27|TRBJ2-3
TGTGCCAGCCCATTAGGGGTACGGGGGGGGAGGGCAGATACGCAGTATTTT
CASPLGVRGGRADTQYF
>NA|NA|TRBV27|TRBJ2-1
TGTGCCAGCAGTACTAGCACCAACGGCAATGAGCAGTTCTTC
CASSTSTNGNEQFF
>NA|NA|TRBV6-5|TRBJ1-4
TGTGCCAGCAGTTACTCGAGACGGTTTAATGAAAAACTGTTTTTT
CASSYSRRFNEKLFF
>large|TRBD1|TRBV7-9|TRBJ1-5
TGTGCCAGCAGCCTGGGACAGGGCAATCAGCCCCAGCATTTT
CASSLGQGNQPQHF
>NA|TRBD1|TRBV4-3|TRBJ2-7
TGCGCCAGCAGCCAAGATCCCGACAGGGGGTTTCTCGACTTC
CASSQDPDRGFLDF
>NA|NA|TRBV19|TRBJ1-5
TGTGCCAGTAGTTGGACTGAAAATCAGCCCCAGCATTTT
CASSWTENQPQHF
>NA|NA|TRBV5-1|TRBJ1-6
TGCGCCAGCAGACGGGACTCTTATTCACCCCTCCACTTT
CASRRDSYSPLHF
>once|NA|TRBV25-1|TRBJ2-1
TGTGCCAGCAGTGTTGGGGGGGACATGCAGTTCTTC
CASSVGGDMQFF
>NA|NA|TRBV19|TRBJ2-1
TGTGCCAGTAGTATGTCGCATCAGGTTGAGCAGTTCTTC
CASSMSHQVEQFF
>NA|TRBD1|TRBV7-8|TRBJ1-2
TGTGCCAGCAGCTTACTAGGGACAGGAATTTCCGGTGGTGGCTACACCTTC
CASSLLGTGISGGGYTF
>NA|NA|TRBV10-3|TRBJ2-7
TGTGCCATCACCCCGGGACTGGTCTCCTACGAGCAGTACTTC
CAITPGLVSYEQYF
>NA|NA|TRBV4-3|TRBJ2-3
TGCGCCAGCAGCCAAGTCGTTAGCACAGATACGCAGTATTTT
CASSQVVSTDTQYF
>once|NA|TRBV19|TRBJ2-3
TGTGCCAGTAGTATGACGGCGGAGTGGAGCACAGATACGCAGTATTTT
CASSMTAEWSTDTQYF